The 30 T cell receptor beta chains presented below share a single source sample, sequenced in a study of Ad26.COV2.S vaccination and SARS-CoV-2 variants. Only in-frame clones appear in the TCRdb table, and some are missing; sequencing was by immunoSEQ multiplex PCR. The sample yields over 450,000 clones, about nine tenths seen once. Treatment given: about 20 received Ad26.COV2.S at low or high dose, single or two shots; roughly five received placebo; per-sample allocation not given. The study sampled participants on day 63 after the first vaccine or placebo injection. The sample in question was peripheral blood, obtained in a trial of Ad26.COV2.S vaccine versus placebo. The source of these receptors is a person aged 18-65 years who received the Ad26.COV2.S COVID-19 vaccine or a placebo.

This clone was counted at least ten times. The CDR3 reads CASSGTSGGAYNEQFF. CDR3 sequence (DNA): TGTGCCAGCAGTGGAACTAGCGGGGGGGCTTACAATGAGCAGTTCTTC. The V and J genes are TRBV6-1 and TRBJ2-1; 13 nucleotides align to TRBD2. Germline CDR1 MNHNS, CDR2 SASEGT. The CDR3 totals 16 residues. V shed 4 bases and J 4 bases; nucleotides not matched to a gene: 4.

This clone was seen only once. The chain couples TRBV6-5 to TRBJ1-5, with 7 bases lining up with TRBD1. The CDR3 has 15 amino acids. Per germline, CDR1 MNHEY and CDR2 SVGAGI. V gave up 4 bases and J gave up 0 bases; unmatched junction bases: 3. The CDR3 region has the DNA TGTGCCAGCAGTTCAGGGGGATATAGCAATCAGCCCCAGCATTTT. Protein product: CASSSGGYSNQPQHF.

CDR3 amino acids: CASSGHGANVLTF. In DNA form, the CDR3 reads TGTGCCAGCAGTGGGCATGGGGCCAACGTCCTGACTTTC. This chain connects TRBV27 to TRBJ2-6; D unresolved. The germline V gene has CDR1 MNHEY and CDR2 SMNVEV (reference sequence). V dropped 5 bases and J dropped 3 bases, with 5 bases sitting between them. The CDR3 has 13 residues.

This rearrangement joins TRBV7-8 to TRBJ1-5; the D is unclear. This CDR3 comprises 14 residues. V gave up 1 base and J gave up 3 bases, with 7 bases separating them. Germline V gene sequence: CDR1 SGHVS, CDR2 FQNEAQ. CDR3 DNA: TGTGCCAGCAGCTTAGGGGCGGCCAATCAGCCCCAGCATTTT. Translated, it gives CASSLGAANQPQHF.

The chain is built from TRBV6-5 and TRBJ1-1; TRBD1 might be the D (6 bases). CDR1 is MNHEY, CDR2 SVGAGI, per germline. The CDR3 has 15 residues. The V end was cut by 7 bases, the J end by 0 bases, with 15 bases between. The CDR3 nucleotides read TGTGCCAGCATCGAAACAGGGACCCTGAACACTGAAGCTTTCTTT. This translates into CASIETGTLNTEAFF.

The J gene is TRBJ2-7, the V gene TRBV7-2; 7 positions agree with TRBD2. CDR3 length equals 13 residues. Germline trimming cut 4 bases from V and 4 bases from J; bases unmatched to any gene: 4. CDR1 SGHTA and CDR2 FQGNSA come from the germline V gene. For the CDR3, the DNA is TGTGCCAGCAGCTATCACGGGGGGTACGAGCAGTACTTC. This gives the protein CASSYHGGYEQYF.

The DNA for the CDR3 is TGTGCCTGGAGTATCCCGGACAGGGTGAACTCACCCCTCCACTTT. The encoded protein is CAWSIPDRVNSPLHF. The V gene is TRBV30, the J gene TRBJ1-6; 8 nucleotides match TRBD1. This CDR3 has 15 amino acids. Germline V lookup: CDR1 GTSNPN, CDR2 SVGIG (reference sequence). The J segment lost 10 bases and the V segment lost 2 bases, leaving 10 bases of the junction unmatched.

The rearrangement links TRBV27 to TRBJ2-7; D is unresolved. V lost 10 bases to trimming and J lost 1 base, with 11 bases between them. Germline V gene sequence: CDR1 MNHEY, CDR2 SMNVEV (reference sequence). This CDR3 comprises 12 residues. The CDR3 DNA reads as TGTGCCACCTGGACGACATCCTACGAGCAGTACTTC. Protein sequence: CATWTTSYEQYF.

The V gene is TRBV6-2 or TRBV6-3, the J gene TRBJ2-3; 8 nucleotides align to TRBD1. Germline loops: CDR1 MNHEY, CDR2 SVGEGT. With 6 bases clipped from V and 0 bases from J, the junction kept 8 bases outside the gene matches. CDR3 length: 16 amino acids. In nucleotides, the CDR3 is TGTGCCAGCAGCAAATGGACAGGGTTGAGCACAGATACGCAGTATTTT. Translation gives CASSKWTGLSTDTQYF.

This clone was seen a single time. V gene TRBV4-3 combines with J gene TRBJ2-1; either TRBD1 or TRBD2 may supply D (7 bases each). Germline CDR1 and CDR2: LGHNA and YSLEER. The CDR3 runs to 17 residues. Trimming removed 1 base at V and 5 bases at J, with 18 bases between. In DNA, the CDR3 is TGCGCCAGCAGCCAAGTCAGGGGGGGCCCCGACGACAATGAGCAGTTCTTC. Its protein is CASSQVRGGPDDNEQFF.

J is TRBJ2-3 and V is TRBV2; D might be TRBD2 (5 bases). The CDR3 extends over 13 amino acids. V was clipped by 0 bases and J by 7 bases, with 8 bases between them. Germline CDR1 is SNHLY and CDR2 is FYNNEI. The CDR3 nucleotides read TGTGCCAGCAGTGAAGCGCGGGTTTATACGCAGTATTTT. Amino acid sequence: CASSEARVYTQYF.

The rearrangement joins TRBV11-2 to TRBJ2-7; D is perhaps TRBD1 (6 bases). The ends were cut back, 3 bases at V and 3 bases at J, with 12 bases in the middle. Germline assignment: CDR1 SGHAT and CDR2 FQNNGV. The CDR3 has 14 residues. The CDR3 sequence: CASSLSTGLYEQYF. In DNA, the CDR3 is TGTGCCAGCAGCTTGTCGACAGGCCTCTACGAGCAGTACTTC.

This chain joins TRBV6-5 and TRBJ1-1; no clear D gene. The CDR3 covers 12 residues. Germline CDR1 is MNHEY and CDR2 is SVGAGI. Trimming cost V 6 bases and J 1 base, with 6 bases left between them. CDR3 sequence (DNA): TGTGCCAGCAGAACGCAGAACACTGAAGCTTTCTTT. Translated, it gives CASRTQNTEAFF.

The V gene is TRBV7-9, the J gene TRBJ2-7; the match to TRBD1 covers 7 bases. The V and J ends lost 3 bases and 3 bases, in that order; junction bases with no gene match: 11. The CDR3 extends over 16 amino acids. Germline CDR1 SEHNR, CDR2 FQNEAQ (reference sequence). CDR3 sequence reads: CASSFSFRQGDYEQYF. CDR3 sequence (DNA): TGTGCCAGCAGCTTTTCCTTCAGACAGGGCGACTACGAGCAGTACTTC. Full variable domain (outside the CDR3, taken from reference TRBV7-9 and TRBJ2-7): DTGVSQNPRHKITKRGQNVTFRCDPISEHNRLYWYRQTLGQGPEFLTYFQNEAQLEKSRLLSDRFSAERPKGSFSTLEIQRTEQGDSAMYLCASSFSFRQGDYEQYFGPGTRLTVT.

This clone occurred once. The rearrangement joins TRBV13 to TRBJ2-7, with 10 bases lining up with TRBD1. This CDR3 has 14 residues. Germline CDR1 and CDR2: PRHDT and FYEKMQ (reference sequence). The V and J ends lost 0 bases and 5 bases, in that order; junction bases with no gene match: 1. CDR3 coding DNA: TGTGCCAGCAGCTTAGGCGGGACAGGGGACGAGCAGTACTTC. Protein product: CASSLGGTGDEQYF.

The J gene is TRBJ2-7, the V gene TRBV7-8; TRBD1 aligns across 9 bases. The CDR3 has 16 residues. Losses at the gene ends were 5 bases for V and 2 bases for J; bases not matched to a gene: 10. Germline V CDR1 and CDR2: SGHVS, FQNEAQ. CDR3 sequence (DNA): TGTGCCAGCAGCGGATTAGGGGGGACAGGGACCTACGAGCAGTACTTC. Translating it yields CASSGLGGTGTYEQYF.

J is TRBJ1-5 and V is TRBV28; 8 bases agree with TRBD1. The V segment lost 8 bases and the J segment 10 bases; nucleotides outside the gene matches: 13. CDR1 and CDR2 (germline): MDHEN, SYDVKM. There are 14 residues in the CDR3. In DNA form, the CDR3 reads TGTGCCAGCGTGGGAGCAGGGGGCGCAGCCCCCCAGCATTTT. Translation gives CASVGAGGAAPQHF.

The chain couples TRBV6-6 to TRBJ2-3; D possibly corresponds to TRBD1 (6 bases). V lost 0 bases, J lost 8 bases, and 9 bases lay in between. Per the germline V gene, CDR1 is MNHNY and CDR2 is SVGAGI (reference sequence). The CDR3 spans 13 residues. CDR3 bases: TGTGCCAGCAGTTACTCGACAGGCGGTACGCAGTATTTT. Its protein product is CASSYSTGGTQYF.

V is TRBV11-2 and J is TRBJ1-2; D call uncertain. The CDR3 covers 17 residues. Trimming took 0 bases from V and 2 from J, leaving 16 bases between them. Germline V gene sequence: CDR1 SGHAT, CDR2 FQNNGV. The CDR3 coding sequence is TGTGCCAGCAGCTTAGATCTTTCGTCAGGACGGAACTATGGCTACACCTTC. This encodes CASSLDLSSGRNYGYTF.

This rearrangement joins TRBV11-2 to TRBJ2-1; weak D call: TRBD2 (5 bases). Trimming cost V 2 bases and J 0 bases, with 8 bases left between them. The CDR3 is made up of 15 amino acids. Germline CDR1 and CDR2: SGHAT and FQNNGV. CDR3 loop: CASSLSAGSYNEQFF. The DNA for the CDR3 is TGTGCCAGCAGCTTATCCGCGGGCTCCTACAATGAGCAGTTCTTC.

The rearrangement joins TRBV18 to TRBJ1-2; D may be TRBD1 (5 bases). This CDR3 region has 20 residues. Germline V gene lookup returns CDR1 KGHSH and CDR2 LQKENI. The V and J ends lost 4 bases and 0 bases respectively, with 27 bases between them. CDR3 nucleotide sequence: TGTGCCAGCTCACTGTGGACACCCGCCGTAAGTCGCGATTCTAACTATGGCTACACCTTC. Translated: CASSLWTPAVSRDSNYGYTF.

CDR3 bases: TGTGCCAGCAGCTCCAGACCGACTCCCGGTATCAATGAGCAGTTCTTC. It specifies CASSSRPTPGINEQFF. The chain is built from TRBV7-1 and TRBJ2-1; D uncertain. TRBV7-1 counts as an open reading frame of uncertain function. The CDR3 has 16 amino acids. Trimming took 3 bases from V and 6 from J, leaving 18 bases between them.

The chain carries TRBV10-3 and TRBJ1-5, with D unresolved. There are 14 residues in the CDR3. CDR1 ENHRY and CDR2 SYGVKD come from the germline V gene. The V and J ends lost 10 bases and 5 bases respectively, with 18 bases between them. The CDR3 loop reads CATQGWNTDQPQHF. Here the CDR3 DNA reads TGTGCCACCCAAGGCTGGAATACCGATCAGCCCCAGCATTTT.

This chain connects TRBV7-3 to TRBJ1-4; no definite D call. The CDR3 sequence is 15 residues long. The germline V and J ends were trimmed by 1 base and 5 bases, with 11 bases remaining between them. CDR1 SGHTA and CDR2 FQGTGA come from the germline V gene. The CDR3 DNA reads TGTGCCAGCAGCTTAAGCGGGTCCGAAAATGAAAAACTGTTTTTT. It yields the protein CASSLSGSENEKLFF. Drawing the rest from reference TRBV7-3 and TRBJ1-4, the complete variable domain is GAGVSQTPSNKVTEKGKYVELRCDPISGHTALYWYRQSLGQGPEFLIYFQGTGAADDSGLPNDRFFAVRPEGSVSTLKIQRTERGDSAVYLCASSLSGSENEKLFFGSGTQLSVL.

The chain couples TRBV19 to TRBJ2-1; possibly TRBD1 for D (6 bases). Germline-derived CDR1 and CDR2 are LNHDA and SQIVND (reference sequence). Trimming cost V 5 bases and J 12 bases, with 20 bases left between them. The CDR3 is 14 amino acids. CDR3 loop: CASSQGLRGTGQFF. The CDR3 region has the DNA TGTGCCAGTAGTCAGGGGCTCAGAGGCACCGGGCAGTTCTTC. The full variable domain, its missing parts supplied by reference TRBV19 and TRBJ2-1, is DGGITQSPKYLFRKEGQNVTLSCEQNLNHDAMYWYRQDPGQGLRLIYYSQIVNDFQKGDIAEGYSVSREKKESFPLTVTSAQKNPTAFYLCASSQGLRGTGQFFGPGTRLTVL.

The chain carries TRBV6-5 and TRBJ1-6; no clear D gene. The V end lost 6 bases, the J end lost 6 bases, and 9 bases lay between the germline ends. The length of the CDR3 is 13 residues. The V gene's germline CDR1 is MNHEY and CDR2 SVGAGI. CDR3 sequence (DNA): TGTGCCAGCAGCGACACGACTAATTCACCCCTCCACTTT. Translating gives CASSDTTNSPLHF.

This chain uses TRBV5-6 with TRBJ2-1, with unresolved D. The germline V gene has CDR1 SGHDT and CDR2 YYEEEE. This CDR3 has 13 amino acids. Trimming cost V 4 bases and J 8 bases, with 13 bases left between them. The CDR3 DNA reads as TGTGCCAGCAGCCTTAAAACGGATTATGAGCAGTTCTTC. This gives the protein CASSLKTDYEQFF.

This clone was seen just once. V is TRBV6-4 and J is TRBJ2-7, with D tentatively TRBD1 (6 bases). V lost 4 bases, J lost 6 bases, and 13 bases lay in between. There are 13 residues in the CDR3. Germline CDR1 is MRHNA and CDR2 is SNTAGT. The CDR3 coding sequence is TGTGCCAGCAGTGGGACCGAAGGGGGCGAGCAGTACTTC. It codes for CASSGTEGGEQYF.

V usage is TRBV6-2 or TRBV6-3 and J usage is TRBJ2-1; D is ambiguous. Trimming took off 6 bases at V and 2 bases at J, with 8 bases between the two ends. The CDR3 loop spans 13 amino acids. CDR1 and CDR2 (germline): MNHEY, SVGEGT. The CDR3 spells CASSLRTYNEQFF. CDR3 sequence (DNA): TGTGCCAGCAGCCTACGGACCTACAATGAGCAGTTCTTC.

V usage is TRBV5-8 and J usage is TRBJ1-6; tentatively, D is TRBD1 (5 bases). Per germline, CDR1 SGHTS and CDR2 YDEGEE. The CDR3 runs 12 residues. The V and J ends lost 6 bases and 9 bases respectively, with 10 bases between them. This CDR3 is CASNRQSSPLHF. Here the CDR3 DNA reads TGTGCCAGCAACAGACAGAGTTCACCCCTCCACTTT.